The 23 T cell receptor beta chains in this list originate from one sample, sequenced in a study of cytomegalovirus exposure and HLA in healthy donors. The PCR was carried out with 60 Vbeta primers and 13 Jbeta primers. The repertoire was sequenced with immunoSEQ multiplex PCR; TCRdb's copy has only in-frame clones and lacks some. The data hold around 59,000 clones, with approximately 80% observed a single time. Sequencing was carried out using PBMCs. The receptors shown here come from a human donor in good health.

The chain joins TRBV4-3 to TRBJ2-5; possibly TRBD2 for D (5 bases). The J call may be faulty, since TRBJ2-7 better matches the DNA end. Per the germline V gene, CDR1 is LGHNA and CDR2 is YSLEER. This CDR3 has 13 residues. This CDR3 is CASSFSDSYEQYF. CDR3 nucleotides: TGCGCCAGCAGTTTTAGCGACTCCTACGAGCAGTACTTC.

This clone has a count of ten or more. This chain joins TRBV6-5 and TRBJ2-1, with TRBD2 as a possible D gene (5 bases). The CDR3 runs 14 residues. Trimming took 0 bases from V and 3 from J, leaving 6 bases between them. CDR1 is MNHEY and CDR2 is SVGAGI in the germline V gene. The chain's CDR3 is CASSYSLDYNEQFF. CDR3 bases: TGTGCCAGCAGTTACTCACTAGACTACAATGAGCAGTTCTTC.

The chain recombines TRBV7-2 with TRBJ2-3; 12 nucleotides agree with TRBD2. The V segment lost 3 bases and the J segment 6 bases; nucleotides outside the gene matches: 4. Germline V gene sequence: CDR1 SGHTA, CDR2 FQGNSA. The CDR3 spans 15 residues. CDR3 loop: CASSLTSGGVDTQYF. Written as DNA, the CDR3 is TGTGCCAGCAGCTTGACTAGCGGGGGTGTGGATACGCAGTATTTT. The entire variable domain, with the rest obtained from reference TRBV7-2 and TRBJ2-3, is as follows: GAGVSQSPSNKVTEKGKDVELRCDPISGHTALYWYRQSLGQGLEFLIYFQGNSAPDKSGLPSDRFSAERTGGSVSTLTIQRTQQEDSAVYLCASSLTSGGVDTQYFGPGTRLTVL.

The J gene is TRBJ1-2, the V gene TRBV7-8, with D possibly TRBD1 on 5 matching bases. V was pared by 0 bases and J by 6 bases, with 11 bases between. CDR3 size: 14 residues. The V gene's germline CDR1 is SGHVS and CDR2 FQNEAQ. The CDR3 protein is CASSLAPGGDGYTF. Here the CDR3 DNA reads TGTGCCAGCAGCTTAGCGCCTGGAGGGGATGGCTACACCTTC.

V is TRBV7-9 and J is TRBJ2-1; 11 nucleotides align to TRBD2. Losses at the gene ends were 0 bases for V and 7 bases for J; bases not matched to a gene: 8. Germline V CDR1 and CDR2: SEHNR, FQNEAQ (reference sequence). This CDR3 region has 17 residues. The CDR3 coding sequence is TGTGCCAGCAGCTTAGCTAGCGGGGGGGCTTTGGGAAATGAGCAGTTCTTC. This sequence encodes CASSLASGGALGNEQFF.

The chain couples TRBV5-1 to TRBJ2-1; D gene ambiguous. V shed 4 bases and J shed 5 bases, with 10 bases lying between them. The CDR3 runs to 13 residues. The V gene's germline CDR1 is SGHRS and CDR2 YFSETQ. Written as DNA, the CDR3 is TGCGCCAGCAGCGTTTACTCTGACAATGAGCAGTTCTTC. It encodes CASSVYSDNEQFF.

The J gene is TRBJ1-2, the V gene TRBV30; 7 positions agree with TRBD1. V lost 4 bases, J lost 8 bases, and 4 bases stayed unmatched. The germline V gene encodes CDR1 GTSNPN and CDR2 SVGIG (reference sequence). This CDR3 has 11 amino acids. The CDR3 region has the DNA TGTGCCTGGACAGGGGGTTGGGGCTACACCTTC. Translation gives CAWTGGWGYTF.

V and J are TRBV7-9 and TRBJ2-1; 14 nucleotides agree with TRBD2. This CDR3 region has 17 residues. With 4 bases clipped from V and 7 bases from J, the junction kept 9 bases outside the gene matches. The V gene's germline CDR1 is SEHNR and CDR2 FQNEAQ (reference sequence). CDR3 amino acids: CASSSWTSGGRGNEQFF. The DNA of the CDR3 is TGTGCCAGCAGCTCCTGGACTAGCGGGGGGCGGGGAAATGAGCAGTTCTTC.

The chain joins TRBV7-6 to TRBJ2-6, with 10 bases lining up with TRBD2. Germline V gives CDR1 SGHVS, CDR2 FNYEAQ. The CDR3 totals 17 residues. Trimming removed 4 bases from V and 2 bases from J; junction bases left unmatched: 5. Here the CDR3 reads CASSSRLAGTGANVLTF. The CDR3 nucleotides are TGTGCCAGCAGCTCCCGACTAGCGGGTACTGGGGCCAACGTCCTGACTTTC.

The chain has TRBV2 and TRBJ1-1; TRBD1 is a possible D gene (5 bases). Trimming pared 1 base from V and 2 bases from J, leaving 8 bases between. The CDR3 runs 14 residues. Germline CDR1 and CDR2: SNHLY and FYNNEI. As DNA, the CDR3 is TGTGCCAGCAGTGAAGGGACAATCAACACTGAAGCTTTCTTT. As protein: CASSEGTINTEAFF.

The V call is TRBV11-2, the J call TRBJ2-1; 10 bases align to TRBD2. Germline V gene lookup returns CDR1 SGHAT and CDR2 FQNNGV. The CDR3 sequence is 16 residues long. Trimming cost V 2 bases and J 9 bases; bases outside gene matches: 10. CDR3 DNA sequence: TGTGCCAGCAGCTTAATTGGCCTAGCGGGAGAAAGTGAGCAGTTCTTC. Encoded protein: CASSLIGLAGESEQFF. The full variable domain, with the rest looked up from reference TRBV11-2 and TRBJ2-1, is EAGVAQSPRYKIIEKRQSVAFWCNPISGHATLYWYQQILGQGPKLLIQFQNNGVVDDSQLPKDRFSAERLKGVDSTLKIQPAKLEDSAVYLCASSLIGLAGESEQFFGPGTRLTVL.

The rearrangement joins TRBV18 to TRBJ2-5; 7 positions match TRBD2. The CDR3 is made up of 15 amino acids. Trimming took 2 bases from V and 2 from J; bases not matched to a gene: 5. Germline lookup yields CDR1 KGHSH and CDR2 LQKENI. The CDR3 here is CASSPVGGGQETQYF. The CDR3 nucleotides read TGTGCCAGCTCACCAGTTGGGGGAGGGCAAGAGACCCAGTACTTC.

V usage is TRBV7-9 and J usage is TRBJ2-1; perhaps TRBD1 as D (6 bases). The CDR3 covers 13 residues. V lost 3 bases to trimming and J lost 10 bases, with 13 bases between them. Germline-derived CDR1 and CDR2 are SEHNR and FQNEAQ (reference sequence). CDR3 protein: CASSFLGDREQFF. The CDR3 DNA follows: TGTGCCAGCAGCTTTCTGGGAGACAGGGAGCAGTTCTTC.

The V gene is TRBV11-1, the J gene TRBJ2-1, with 9 bases aligning to TRBD1. With 1 base clipped from V and 9 bases from J, the junction kept 10 bases outside the gene matches. CDR1 is SGHAT and CDR2 is FQDESV in the germline V gene (reference sequence). This CDR3 region has 16 residues. CDR3 residues: CASSLDRGRGASEQFF. For the CDR3, the DNA is TGTGCCAGCAGCTTAGACAGGGGGCGCGGGGCCAGTGAGCAGTTCTTC. Full variable domain (rest looked up from reference TRBV11-1 and TRBJ2-1): EAEVAQSPRYKITEKSQAVAFWCDPISGHATLYWYRQILGQGPELLVQFQDESVVDDSQLPKDRFSAERLKGVDSTLKIQPAELGDSAMYLCASSLDRGRGASEQFFGPGTRLTVL.

The chain employs TRBV18 and TRBJ1-3; 11 nucleotides match TRBD1. J gave up 3 bases and V 4 bases, and 8 bases lay outside the gene matches. The CDR3 has 17 amino acids. The germline gives CDR1 KGHSH, CDR2 LQKENI. The CDR3 sequence: CASSHLADRGLGNTIYF. The CDR3 DNA is TGTGCCAGCTCACACCTGGCGGACAGGGGGCTTGGAAACACCATATATTTT.

The J gene is TRBJ2-2, the V gene TRBV5-1; D possibly corresponds to TRBD1 (6 bases). Germline values: CDR1 SGHRS, CDR2 YFSETQ. V lost 0 bases, J lost 5 bases, and 14 bases lay in between. This CDR3 is built from 16 residues. The CDR3 sequence is CASSLGTGSRTGELFF. The CDR3 region has the DNA TGCGCCAGCAGCTTGGGTACAGGGAGTCGGACCGGGGAGCTGTTTTTT.

The chain employs TRBV29-1 and TRBJ2-1, with 12 bases that match TRBD2. V shed 7 bases and J 0 bases; nucleotides not matched to a gene: 10. Germline lookup yields CDR1 SQVTM and CDR2 ANQGSEA. This CDR3 comprises 17 residues. The CDR3: CSGKLLAGGPSYNEQFF. DNA of the CDR3: TGCAGCGGAAAACTACTAGCGGGAGGCCCCTCCTACAATGAGCAGTTCTTC.

This clone was counted only a few times. The J gene is TRBJ1-1, the V gene TRBV6-5; possibly TRBD1 for D (5 bases). V was shortened by 0 bases and J by 6 bases, with 14 bases between the two germline ends. CDR1 and CDR2 from the germline V gene are MNHEY and SVGAGI. The CDR3 length is 15 residues. The CDR3 spells CASSYSEGKIAEAFF. CDR3 nucleotides: TGTGCCAGCAGTTACTCGGAGGGGAAGATCGCTGAAGCTTTCTTT.

CDR3 DNA: TGCGCCAGCAGCCACGGGCGGCGGCGGGGGCCTATGAACACTGAAGCTTTCTTT. This sequence encodes CASSHGRRRGPMNTEAFF. The chain recombines TRBV4-3 with TRBJ1-1; TRBD1 might be the D (6 bases). The CDR3 runs 18 residues. V dropped 3 bases and J dropped 0 bases, with 20 bases sitting between them. Germline assignment: CDR1 LGHNA and CDR2 YSLEER.

This clone came up a few times. The V gene is TRBV11-3, the J gene TRBJ2-3, with 7 positions matching TRBD1. The CDR3 spans 14 residues. CDR1 and CDR2 (germline): SGHNT, YENEEA. The ends lost 5 bases at V and 1 base at J; junction bases unmatched: 3. The CDR3 is CASSPDRGTDTQYF. In DNA form, the CDR3 reads TGTGCCAGCAGCCCAGACAGGGGCACAGATACGCAGTATTTT.

In this sample, this clone turned up once. The chain has TRBV30 and TRBJ2-5; 9 bases map to TRBD1. The germline CDR1 and CDR2 sequences are GTSNPN and SVGIG (reference sequence). V lost 2 bases, J lost 5 bases, and 9 bases stayed unmatched. The CDR3 contains 15 residues. The CDR3 nucleotides read TGTGCCTGGAGTTCTTGGACAGGGGCGGGGGAGACCCAGTACTTC. Its protein is CAWSSWTGAGETQYF.

This sequence joins TRBV11-2 and TRBJ2-2, with TRBD1 matching over 7 bases. Germline V lookup: CDR1 SGHAT, CDR2 FQNNGV. The CDR3 has 14 residues. V dropped 5 bases and J dropped 4; count of bases not matched to a gene: 4. This chain's CDR3 is CASSPAGGTGELFF. The CDR3 DNA follows: TGTGCCAGCAGCCCCGCAGGGGGCACCGGGGAGCTGTTTTTT.

The gene calls are TRBV5-6 and TRBJ2-5; TRBD2 might be the D (5 bases). Germline assignment: CDR1 SGHDT and CDR2 YYEEEE. The CDR3 consists of 13 residues. V gave up 2 bases and J gave up 5 bases, with 10 bases separating them. CDR3: CASSFFERETQYF. CDR3 nucleotides: TGTGCCAGCAGCTTCTTCGAGCGGGAGACCCAGTACTTC.